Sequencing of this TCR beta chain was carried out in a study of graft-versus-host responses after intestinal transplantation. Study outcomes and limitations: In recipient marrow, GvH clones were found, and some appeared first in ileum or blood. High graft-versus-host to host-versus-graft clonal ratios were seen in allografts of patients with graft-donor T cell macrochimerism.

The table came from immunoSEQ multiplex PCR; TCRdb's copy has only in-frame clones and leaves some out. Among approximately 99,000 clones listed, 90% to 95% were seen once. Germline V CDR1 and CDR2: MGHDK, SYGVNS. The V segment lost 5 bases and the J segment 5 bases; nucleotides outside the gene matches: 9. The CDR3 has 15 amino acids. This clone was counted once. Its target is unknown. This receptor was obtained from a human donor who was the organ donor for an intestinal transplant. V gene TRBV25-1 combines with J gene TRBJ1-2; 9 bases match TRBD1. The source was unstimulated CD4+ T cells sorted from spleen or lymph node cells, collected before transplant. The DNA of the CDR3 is TGTGCCAGCAGTCCGCCCGGGACAGGGAGGTATGGCTACACCTTC. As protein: CASSPPGTGRYGYTF.